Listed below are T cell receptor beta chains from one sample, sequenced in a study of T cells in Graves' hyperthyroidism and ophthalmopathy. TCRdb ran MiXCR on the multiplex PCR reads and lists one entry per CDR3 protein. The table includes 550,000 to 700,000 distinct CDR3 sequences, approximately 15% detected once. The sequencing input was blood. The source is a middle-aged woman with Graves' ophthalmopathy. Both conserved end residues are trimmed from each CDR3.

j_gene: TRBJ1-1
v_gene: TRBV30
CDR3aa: AWNVGLNTEAF

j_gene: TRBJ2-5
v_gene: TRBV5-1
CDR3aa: ASRLAGVSETQY

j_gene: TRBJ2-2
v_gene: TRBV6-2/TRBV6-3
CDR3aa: ASSYGSATGELF

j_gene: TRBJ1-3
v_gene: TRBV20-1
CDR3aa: SARSGGPFSGNTIY

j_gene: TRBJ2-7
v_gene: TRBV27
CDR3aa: ASSRDWTYEQY

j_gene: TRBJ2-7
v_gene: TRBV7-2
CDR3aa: ASSNGVGGYEQY

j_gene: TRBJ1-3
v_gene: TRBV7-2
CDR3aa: ASSLRTGLGNTIY

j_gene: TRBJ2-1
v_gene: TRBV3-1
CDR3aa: ASSTGTSGRDEQF

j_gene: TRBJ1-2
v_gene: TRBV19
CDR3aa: ATLPGTANYGYT

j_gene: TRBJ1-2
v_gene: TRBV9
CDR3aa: ASSVVGQGNYGYT

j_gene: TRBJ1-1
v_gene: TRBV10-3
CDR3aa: AIKAELNTEAF

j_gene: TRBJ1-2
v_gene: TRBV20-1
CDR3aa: SAPAVQGRYGYT

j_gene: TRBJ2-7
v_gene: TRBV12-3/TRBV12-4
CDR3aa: ASSDIWVSYEQY

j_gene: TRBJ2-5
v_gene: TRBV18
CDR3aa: ASSKTYQETQY

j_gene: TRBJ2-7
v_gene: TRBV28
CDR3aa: ASSLLRGSYEQY

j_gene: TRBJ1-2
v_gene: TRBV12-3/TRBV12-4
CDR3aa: ASSSRDRGVGYT

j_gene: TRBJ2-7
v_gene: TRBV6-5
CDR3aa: ASSYPGQTYEQY

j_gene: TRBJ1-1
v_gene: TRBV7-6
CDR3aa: ASSLRQGWGEAF

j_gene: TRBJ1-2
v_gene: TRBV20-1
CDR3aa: SARAGGGYGYT

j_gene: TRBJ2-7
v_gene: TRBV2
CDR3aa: ASSHSTGTGQGVGEQY

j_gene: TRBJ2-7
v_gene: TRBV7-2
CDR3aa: ASSLEHSYEQY

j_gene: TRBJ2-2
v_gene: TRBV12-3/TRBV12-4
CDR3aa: ASIATGVSGELF

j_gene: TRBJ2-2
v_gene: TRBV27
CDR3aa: ASSPLTGELF

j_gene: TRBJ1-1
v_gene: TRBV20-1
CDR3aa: SARDPTGRGGGTEAF

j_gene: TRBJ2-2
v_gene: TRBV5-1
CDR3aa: ASRKGTASNTGELF

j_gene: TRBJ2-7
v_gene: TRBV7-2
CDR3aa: ASSRGTAFGYEQY

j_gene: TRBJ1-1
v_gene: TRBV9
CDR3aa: ASSVGWGTSSEAF

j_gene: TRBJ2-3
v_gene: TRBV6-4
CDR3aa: ASSDSGTTDTQY

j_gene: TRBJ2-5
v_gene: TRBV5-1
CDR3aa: ASSLFASGSGETQY

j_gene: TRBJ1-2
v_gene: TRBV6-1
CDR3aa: ASSPEGQGLGYT

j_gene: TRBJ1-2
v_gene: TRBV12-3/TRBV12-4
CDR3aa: ATRKGGGLNYGYT

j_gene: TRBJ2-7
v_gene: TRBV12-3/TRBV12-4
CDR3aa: ASSPPDVTYEQY

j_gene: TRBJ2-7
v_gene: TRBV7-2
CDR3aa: ASSLWVGDEQY

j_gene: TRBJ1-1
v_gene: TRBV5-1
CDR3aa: ASSRPQRDTEAF

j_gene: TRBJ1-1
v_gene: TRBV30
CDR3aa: AWRRDTTEAF

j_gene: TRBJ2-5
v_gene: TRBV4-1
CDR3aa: ASSQTGGETRY

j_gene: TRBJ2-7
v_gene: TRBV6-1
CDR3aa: ASSGQGPGFEQY

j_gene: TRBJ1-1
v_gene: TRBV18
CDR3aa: ASSGGSNTEAF

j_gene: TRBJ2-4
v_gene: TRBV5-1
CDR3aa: ASSEVAGTKNIQY

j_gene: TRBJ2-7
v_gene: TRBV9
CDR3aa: ASSATGAFGDEQY

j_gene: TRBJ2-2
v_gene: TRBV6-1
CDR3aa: ASSAYRTTGELF

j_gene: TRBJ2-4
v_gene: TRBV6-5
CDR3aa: ASSSYPGGNIQY

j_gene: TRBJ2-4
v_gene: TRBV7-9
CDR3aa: ASSPNRRQRNIQY

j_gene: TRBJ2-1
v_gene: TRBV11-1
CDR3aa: ASSSGLAGAEQF

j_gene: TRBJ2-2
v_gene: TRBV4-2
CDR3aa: ASSQGPNRENGELF

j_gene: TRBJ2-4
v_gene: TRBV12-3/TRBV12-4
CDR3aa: ASSFLAGTGIQY

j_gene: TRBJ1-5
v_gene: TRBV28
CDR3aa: ASSLSRLNQPQH

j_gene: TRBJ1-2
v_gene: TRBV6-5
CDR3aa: ASYGSGRQGYT

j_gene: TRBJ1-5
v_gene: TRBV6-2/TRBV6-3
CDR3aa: ASSFSQGYSNQPQH

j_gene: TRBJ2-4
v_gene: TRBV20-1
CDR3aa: SARAGGRAKNIQY

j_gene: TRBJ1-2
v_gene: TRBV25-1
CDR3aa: ASSDTPDRGSGYT

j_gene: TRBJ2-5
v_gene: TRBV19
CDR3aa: ASSTGPQETQY

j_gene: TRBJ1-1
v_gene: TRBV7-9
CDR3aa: ASSPNPMNTEAF

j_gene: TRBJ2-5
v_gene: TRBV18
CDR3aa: ASSPRDSTQETQY

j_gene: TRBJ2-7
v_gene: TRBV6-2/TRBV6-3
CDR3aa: ASSPEDRGFDEQY

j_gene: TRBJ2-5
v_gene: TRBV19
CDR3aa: ASSHRAKQETQY

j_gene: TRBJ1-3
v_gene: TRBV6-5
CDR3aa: ASRPLPENTIY

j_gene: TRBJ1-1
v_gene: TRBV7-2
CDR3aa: ASSSQGDTEAF

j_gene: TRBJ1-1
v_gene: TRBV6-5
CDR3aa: ASRTGNTEAF

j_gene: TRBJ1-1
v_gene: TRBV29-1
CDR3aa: SVEPKGGGTEAF